This T cell receptor (beta chain) stems from a study of early T cells in non-severe SARS-CoV-2 infection. This clonotype showed up many times. The library protocol tagged individual cDNA molecules with unique molecular identifiers. One entry per CDR3 protein, called by TCRdb with MiXCR from the 5' RACE reads. The sample contains about 60,000 distinct CDR3 sequences, over 10% of which appear only once. The V segment lost 4 bases and the J segment 7 bases; nucleotides outside the gene matches: 6. There are 15 residues in the CDR3. In germline, CDR1 is MNHNY, CDR2 SVGAGI (reference sequence). Sequences were obtained from whole blood. V and J are TRBV6-6 and TRBJ2-1, with 11 bases lining up with TRBD2. This sequence was found in an adult who was a healthcare worker with PCR-confirmed SARS-CoV-2 infection or an uninfected control (not recorded which). This CDR3 is CASSLTSGIGNEQFF. The CDR3 coding sequence is TGTGCCAGCAGTTTGACTAGCGGGATAGGAAATGAGCAGTTCTTC.